This T cell receptor beta chain was identified in a study of T cell clonality in common variable immunodeficiency. Whole-study findings and limits: The cause of increased CVID clonality remains unclear without subpopulation sequencing. Fewer deletions and N-nucleotide insertions were reportedly seen in common variable immunodeficiency TCR beta sequences. CVID patient heterogeneity limited repertoire-clinical complication correlations.

Trimming took 0 bases from V and 2 from J; bases not matched to a gene: 1. The CDR3 length is 14 residues. CDR1 and CDR2 (germline): MNHEY, SMNVEV (reference sequence). This clone showed up many times. As yet, its antigen is unknown. The CDR3 extends 3 residues past the end of the read, so its final part is completed from the germline J gene. Control and CVID samples contributed equal amounts of genomic DNA. Assay: immunoSEQ multiplex PCR; the TCRdb copy retains only in-frame clones and omits some. The sample has approximately 64,000 clones, none seen only once. The sample was peripheral blood mononuclear cells. The sequence came from a person aged 18-70 years in good health. The V call is TRBV27, the J call TRBJ2-7, with 7 nucleotides matching TRBD1. The CDR3 reads CASSLSQGAYEQYF. Incomplete CDR3 DNA: TGTGCCAGCAGTTTATCGCAGGGGGCCTACGAG.